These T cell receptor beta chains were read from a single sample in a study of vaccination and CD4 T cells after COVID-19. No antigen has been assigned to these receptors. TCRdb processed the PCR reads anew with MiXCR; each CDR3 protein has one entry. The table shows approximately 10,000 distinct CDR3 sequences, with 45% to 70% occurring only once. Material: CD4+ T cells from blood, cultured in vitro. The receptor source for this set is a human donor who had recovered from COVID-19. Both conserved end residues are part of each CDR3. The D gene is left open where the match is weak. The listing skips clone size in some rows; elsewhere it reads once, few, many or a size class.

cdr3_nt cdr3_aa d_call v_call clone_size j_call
TGTGCCAGCAGTTTACGGGCTAGCGGGATACAGTTCTTC CASSLRASGIQFF TRBD2 TRBV28 NA TRBJ2-1
TGTGCCACCAGTGATTTGCGGGCGACAAGACTCTACAATGAGCAGTTCTTC CATSDLRATRLYNEQFF NA TRBV24-1 NA TRBJ2-1
TGTGCCAGCAGCAGTGGTCCCTACGAGCAGTACTTC CASSSGPYEQYF NA TRBV7-9 few TRBJ2-7
TGTGCCAGCAGCCCGATCCGGGGGGTGGAATACACCTTC CASSPIRGVEYTF NA TRBV14 NA TRBJ1-2
TGCAGTGCTAGAGGAACCGGGACGGACTCCTACAATGAGCAGTTCTTC CSARGTGTDSYNEQFF NA TRBV20-1 NA TRBJ2-1
TGTGCCAGCAGCTTATCGCTGAGCAATGAGCAGTTCTTC CASSLSLSNEQFF NA TRBV7-2 NA TRBJ2-1
TGTGCCAGCAGCTTACTTGACACCAATCAGCCCCAGCATTTT CASSLLDTNQPQHF NA TRBV7-9 few TRBJ1-5
TGCAGTGCTAGTTTAGGCGGATTTTACAATGAGCAGTTCTTC CSASLGGFYNEQFF NA TRBV20-1 NA TRBJ2-1
TGTGCCAGCAGCCCTAGACTGACAGAACACGGAGGGGAGCTGTTTTTT CASSPRLTEHGGELFF NA TRBV12-3/TRBV12-4 NA TRBJ2-2
TGTGCCAGCAGTCCACAGGGGAGTACTGAAGCTTTCTTT CASSPQGSTEAFF TRBD1 TRBV2 NA TRBJ1-1
TGTGCCACCAGCAGAGATCGTACGGGGGCTAAAGAGCAGTACTTC CATSRDRTGAKEQYF NA TRBV15 NA TRBJ2-7
TGTGCCAGCAGTGACTTGGGGAAGGGGAGGGAGACCCAGTACTTC CASSDLGKGRETQYF NA TRBV6-1 NA TRBJ2-5
TGTGCCAGCAGTGAACCCAACAGGGCAAGCTCCTACGAGCAGTACTTC CASSEPNRASSYEQYF NA TRBV2 NA TRBJ2-7
TGTGCCAGTATGGTGGCAGGGGGGGGCAACACTGAAGCTTTCTTT CASMVAGGGNTEAFF TRBD1 TRBV19 NA TRBJ1-1
TGTGCCAGCGCGGAGCTGGCCGATACGCAGTATTTT CASAELADTQYF NA TRBV18 NA TRBJ2-3
TGTGCCATCAGTACAGCTGTGGGGGCGAGGGATGGCTACACCTTC CAISTAVGARDGYTF NA TRBV10-3 few TRBJ1-2
TGTGCTAGTGGTTTGGAAACAGGGGTTGGAGAGACCCAGTACTTC CASGLETGVGETQYF TRBD1 TRBV12-5 NA TRBJ2-5
TGTGCCAGCACCCCCCGCGGAGGGGATGGCTACACCTTC CASTPRGGDGYTF NA TRBV12-3/TRBV12-4 NA TRBJ1-2
TGTGCCAGCAGCTTGGCCGGAGGTAGCACAGATACGCAGTATTTT CASSLAGGSTDTQYF NA TRBV5-8 NA TRBJ2-3
TGTGCCAGCAGTCTCCCCCCTCCGGGACAGGGGACCTACGAGCAGTACTTC CASSLPPPGQGTYEQYF TRBD1 TRBV27 few TRBJ2-7
TGCAGCGTGGATGGGACGGCGGCCTACAATGAGCAGTTCTTC CSVDGTAAYNEQFF NA TRBV29-1 NA TRBJ2-1
TGTGCCAGTAGTATGGCGGGACAGGGCCACCCTGAAGCTTTCTTT CASSMAGQGHPEAFF TRBD1 TRBV19 few TRBJ1-1
TGTGCCTGGAGTGTACTCGGCGCGTTTGGCGAGCAGTACTTC CAWSVLGAFGEQYF NA TRBV30 few TRBJ2-7
TGTGCCATCAGTGGGGCCAACTCTGGGGCCAACGTCCTGACTTTC CAISGANSGANVLTF NA TRBV10-3 NA TRBJ2-6
TGCGCCAGCAGTGAGTCGGGGACGAATCAGCCCCAGCATTTT CASSESGTNQPQHF NA TRBV10-2 few TRBJ1-5
TGTGCCAGCAGCCTCGGACCGGGGGGACCCCAGCATTTT CASSLGPGGPQHF NA TRBV7-2 NA TRBJ1-5